These 4 T cell receptor beta chains originate from one sample sequenced in a study of neurological immune-mediated disorders (dated by TCRdb to the late 2010s). The library was obtained by 5' RACE. TCRdb names Illumina HiSeq 2500 as the instrument used. The raw public data were reprocessed by TCRdb itself: fastp quality trimming at Q25, MiXCR clonotype calling, in-frame beta chains only. Rows with one shared CDR3 protein collapse into an entry with the most common genes and DNA. The sample contains under 50,000 distinct CDR3 sequences, more than 20% of them found a single time. The ten largest clonotypes hold over 20% of the sample. Sequencing was performed on PBMCs. All receptors come from a woman aged 70-85 years in good health.

This clonotype was observed many times. The J gene is TRBJ1-6, the V gene TRBV2; D unresolved. This CDR3 contains 13 residues. Trimming took 4 bases from V and 10 from J, leaving 11 bases between them. CDR1 and CDR2 (germline): SNHLY, FYNNEI. The CDR3 nucleotides read TGTGCCAGCAGTGTGGCCGGGGAGTCACCCCTCCACTTT. Protein product: CASSVAGESPLHF.

The V gene is TRBV11-3, the J gene TRBJ2-2, with D possibly TRBD1 on 6 matching bases. Trimming removed 2 bases from V and 4 bases from J, with 14 bases in between. Germline values: CDR1 SGHNT, CDR2 YENEEA. CDR3 size: 16 residues. CDR3 nucleotides: TGTGCCAGCAGCTTAAGTGGCAGGGGATCCACCGGGGAGCTGTTTTTT. This sequence encodes CASSLSGRGSTGELFF.

This clonotype appeared many times. The chain is built from TRBV5-1 and TRBJ2-7, with D possibly TRBD2 on 6 matching bases. The CDR3 loop spans 14 amino acids. Trimming removed 4 bases at V and 2 bases at J, with 13 bases between. Germline-derived CDR1 and CDR2 are SGHRS and YFSETQ. For the CDR3, the DNA is TGCGCCAGCAGCCGCGTGGAGGGCGCCTACGAGCAGTACTTC. Translated, it gives CASSRVEGAYEQYF.

In this sample, this clonotype turned up many times. This chain joins TRBV9 and TRBJ2-1; no definite D call. CDR3 size: 18 residues. V lost 4 bases to trimming and J lost 4 bases, with 24 bases between them. Germline-derived CDR1 and CDR2 are SGDLS and YYNGEE. The CDR3 bases are TGTGCCAGCAGCCCCCGGACCCCACCCTTAGCCGGATACAATGAGCAGTTCTTC. It is translated as CASSPRTPPLAGYNEQFF.